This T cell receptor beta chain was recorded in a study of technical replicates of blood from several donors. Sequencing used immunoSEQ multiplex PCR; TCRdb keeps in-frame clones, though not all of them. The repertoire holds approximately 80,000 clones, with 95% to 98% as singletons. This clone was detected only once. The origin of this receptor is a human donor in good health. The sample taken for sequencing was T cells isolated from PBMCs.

The CDR3 region is CASSGDYYEQYF. CDR3 nucleotides: TGTGCCAGCAGCGGGGACTACTACGAGCAGTACTTC. The V and J genes are TRBV7-9 and TRBJ2-7; TRBD2 matches 7 bases. Germline V gene lookup returns CDR1 SEHNR and CDR2 FQNEAQ (reference sequence). V dropped 5 bases and J dropped 3; count of bases not matched to a gene: 1. This CDR3 contains 12 residues.